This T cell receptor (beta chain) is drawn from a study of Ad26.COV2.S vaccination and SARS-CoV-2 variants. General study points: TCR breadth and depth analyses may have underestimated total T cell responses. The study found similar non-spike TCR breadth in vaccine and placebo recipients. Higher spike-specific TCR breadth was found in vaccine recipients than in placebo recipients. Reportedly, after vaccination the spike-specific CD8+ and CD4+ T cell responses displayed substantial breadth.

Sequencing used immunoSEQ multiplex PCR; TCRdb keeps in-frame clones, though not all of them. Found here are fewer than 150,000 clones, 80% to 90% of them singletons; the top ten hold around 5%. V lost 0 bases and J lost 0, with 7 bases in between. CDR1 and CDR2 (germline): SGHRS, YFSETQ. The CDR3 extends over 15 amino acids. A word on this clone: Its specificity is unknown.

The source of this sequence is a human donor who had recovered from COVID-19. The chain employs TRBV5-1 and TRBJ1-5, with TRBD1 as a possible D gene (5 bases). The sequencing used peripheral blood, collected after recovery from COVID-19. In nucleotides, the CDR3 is TGCGCCAGCAGCTTGGGGACAAATAGCAATCAGCCCCAGCATTTT. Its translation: CASSLGTNSNQPQHF.